This TCR beta chain was sequenced for a study of CD4 and CD8 cells across lung adenocarcinoma regions. The CDR3 contains 16 residues. Germline lookup yields CDR1 MNHNS and CDR2 SASEGT. Trimming removed 6 bases from V and 4 bases from J, with 21 bases in between. The patients had localized lung adenocarcinoma, a non-small cell subtype. TCRdb independently ran MiXCR on the PCR reads; one entry per CDR3 protein. The sample records approximately 9,600 distinct CDR3 sequences, 40% to 50% being singletons. The chain combines TRBV6-1 with TRBJ1-2, with D perhaps TRBD1 (5 bases). This clonotype was sampled from a female donor with lung adenocarcinoma. The CD4 and CD8 labels of this study may be unreliable. Sequencing was done on a sample of CD4+ T cells from the margin of a lung tumor. The CDR3 spells CASRGEDYEGTYGYTF. Here the CDR3 DNA reads TGTGCCAGCAGGGGGGAGGATTACGAGGGGACCTATGGCTACACCTTC.